This T cell receptor beta chain emerged from a study of PD-L1 blockade in urothelial cancer. Looking at the study overall: When blood samples were assessed, the median T cell count was around 150,000.

Only in-frame clones appear in the TCRdb table, and some are missing; sequencing was by immunoSEQ multiplex PCR. The repertoire includes about 39,000 clones, approximately 93% of them detected once, and over 9% sits in the top ten. Time point reported: pretreatment peripheral blood. Patients' urothelial carcinoma was locally advanced or metastatic. Pretreatment sampling and on-treatment sampling together yielded between 1 and 8 samples for each patient. Germline V gene data show CDR1 as MDHEN and CDR2 as SYDVKM. The CDR3 runs 15 residues. The germline V and J ends were trimmed by 4 bases and 6 bases, with 16 bases remaining between them.

This specimen was PBMCs, taken around atezolizumab (anti-PD-L1) treatment. The chain joins TRBV28 to TRBJ1-3, with a possible D match to TRBD1 (6 bases). This clonotype originated in a woman in her sixties or seventies with urothelial cancer. This CDR3 reads CASSSGTLNENTIYF. In nucleotides, the CDR3 is TGTGCCAGCAGTTCAGGGACACTTAATGAAAACACCATATATTTT.